This TCR beta chain was captured by sequencing in a study of blood T cell repertoires in COVID-19. Data came from immunoSEQ multiplex PCR; TCRdb stores just in-frame clones and leaves some out. This repertoire shows tens of thousands of clones, 84% found once; its top ten account for roughly 3.5%. The CDR3 runs 14 residues. Germline CDR1 is KGHSH and CDR2 is LQKENI. Trimming removed 3 bases from V and 6 bases from J, with 15 bases in between. Sequencing used peripheral blood. This sequence originates from a man between 45 and 60 years old with acute or convalescent COVID-19. The chain has TRBV18 and TRBJ2-7; a possible D gene is TRBD1 (5 bases). The CDR3 is CASSPTERFSEQYF. The CDR3 bases are TGTGCCAGCTCACCGACAGAGAGGTTCAGCGAGCAGTACTTC.